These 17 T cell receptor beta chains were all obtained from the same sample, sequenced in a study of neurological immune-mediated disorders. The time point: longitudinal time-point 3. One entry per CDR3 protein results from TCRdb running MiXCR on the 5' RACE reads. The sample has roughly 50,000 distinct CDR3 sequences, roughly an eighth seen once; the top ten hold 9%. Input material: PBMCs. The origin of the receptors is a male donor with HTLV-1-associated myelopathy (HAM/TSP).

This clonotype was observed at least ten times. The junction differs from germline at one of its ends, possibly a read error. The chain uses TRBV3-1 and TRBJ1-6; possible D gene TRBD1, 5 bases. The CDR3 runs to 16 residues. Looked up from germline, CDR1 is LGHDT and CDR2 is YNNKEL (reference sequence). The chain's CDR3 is CVSSQGPLLGASPLHF. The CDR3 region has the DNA TGTGTCAGCAGCCAAGGTCCCCTCCTCGGGGCGTCACCCCTCCACTTT. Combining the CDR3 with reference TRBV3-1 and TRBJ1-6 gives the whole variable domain DTAVSQTPKYLVTQMGNDKSIKCEQNLGHDTMYWYKQDSKKFLKIMFSYNNKELIINETVPNRFSPKSPDKAHLNLHINSLELGDSAVYFCVSSQGPLLGASPLHFGNGTRLTVT.

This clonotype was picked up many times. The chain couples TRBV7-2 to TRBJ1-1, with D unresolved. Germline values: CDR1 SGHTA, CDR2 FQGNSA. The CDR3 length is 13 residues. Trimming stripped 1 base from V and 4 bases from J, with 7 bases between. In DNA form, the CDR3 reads TGTGCCAGCAGCTTAGTAAGTCGCACTGAAGCTTTCTTT. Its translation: CASSLVSRTEAFF. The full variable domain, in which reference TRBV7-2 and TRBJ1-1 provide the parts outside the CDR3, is GAGVSQSPSNKVTEKGKDVELRCDPISGHTALYWYRQSLGQGLEFLIYFQGNSAPDKSGLPSDRFSAERTGGSVSTLTIQRTQQEDSAVYLCASSLVSRTEAFFGQGTRLTVV.

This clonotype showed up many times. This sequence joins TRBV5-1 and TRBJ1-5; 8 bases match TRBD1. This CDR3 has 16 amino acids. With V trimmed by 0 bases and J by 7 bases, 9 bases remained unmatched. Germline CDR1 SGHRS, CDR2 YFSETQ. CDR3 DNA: TGCGCCAGCAGCTTGGGGACAGGGTCTGTCGGGCAGCCCCAGCATTTT. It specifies CASSLGTGSVGQPQHF.

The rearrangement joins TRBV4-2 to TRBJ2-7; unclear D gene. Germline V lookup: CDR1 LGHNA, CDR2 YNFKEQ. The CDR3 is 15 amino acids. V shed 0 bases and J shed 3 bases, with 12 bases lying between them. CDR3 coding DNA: TGTGCCAGCAGCCAAGATCACAGCGCCCTCTACGAGCAGTACTTC. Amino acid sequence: CASSQDHSALYEQYF.

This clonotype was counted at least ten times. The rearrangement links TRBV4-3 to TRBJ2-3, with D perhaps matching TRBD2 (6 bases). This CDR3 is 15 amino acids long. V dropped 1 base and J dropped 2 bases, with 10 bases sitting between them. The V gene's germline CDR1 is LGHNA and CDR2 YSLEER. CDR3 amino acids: CASSQVSRDTDTQYF. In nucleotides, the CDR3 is TGCGCCAGCAGCCAAGTATCGCGGGACACAGATACGCAGTATTTT.

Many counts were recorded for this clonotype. The DNA of the CDR3 is TGTGCCAGCAGCTTAGCACCCGACGGTAGCTCCTACAATGAGCAGTTCTTC. Translation: CASSLAPDGSSYNEQFF. The rearrangement links TRBV7-8 to TRBJ2-1; no reliable D call. V was clipped by 0 bases and J by 0 bases, with 12 bases between them. This CDR3 contains 17 residues. CDR1 and CDR2 from the germline V gene are SGHVS and FQNEAQ. Based on the CDR3 plus reference TRBV7-8 and TRBJ2-1, the full variable domain is GAGVSQSPRYKVAKRGQDVALRCDPISGHVSLFWYQQALGQGPEFLTYFQNEAQLDKSGLPSDRFFAERPEGSVSTLKIQRTQQEDSAVYLCASSLAPDGSSYNEQFFGPGTRLTVL.

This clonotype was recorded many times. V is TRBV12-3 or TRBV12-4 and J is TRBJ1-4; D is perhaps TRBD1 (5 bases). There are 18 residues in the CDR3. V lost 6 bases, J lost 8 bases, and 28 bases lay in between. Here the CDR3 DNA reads TGTGCCAGCAGCCCGGGGGGGAGGGTTCGTATTGGTAAAGAAAAACTGTTTTTT. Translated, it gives CASSPGGRVRIGKEKLFF.

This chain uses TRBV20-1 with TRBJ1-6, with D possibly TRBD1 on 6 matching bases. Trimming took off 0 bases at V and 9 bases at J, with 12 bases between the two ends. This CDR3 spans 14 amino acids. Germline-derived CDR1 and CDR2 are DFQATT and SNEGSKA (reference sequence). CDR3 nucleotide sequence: TGCAGTGCTAGAGAAAGGACAGATCGTTCACCCCTCCACTTT. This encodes CSARERTDRSPLHF.

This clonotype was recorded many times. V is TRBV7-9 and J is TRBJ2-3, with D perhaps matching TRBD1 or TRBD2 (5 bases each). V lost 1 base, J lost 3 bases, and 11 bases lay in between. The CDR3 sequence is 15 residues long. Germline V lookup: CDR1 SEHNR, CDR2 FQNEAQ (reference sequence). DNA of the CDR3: TGTGCCAGCAGCTTAGGGGGCGGGCGAACAGATACGCAGTATTTT. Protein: CASSLGGGRTDTQYF.

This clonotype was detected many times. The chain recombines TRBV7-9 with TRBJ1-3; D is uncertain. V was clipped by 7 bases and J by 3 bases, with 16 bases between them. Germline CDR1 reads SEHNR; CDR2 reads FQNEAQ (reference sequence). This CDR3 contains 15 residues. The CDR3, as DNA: TGTGCCAGCACGGCGCCCCGTCGGGGTGGAAACACCATATATTTT. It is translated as CASTAPRRGGNTIYF.

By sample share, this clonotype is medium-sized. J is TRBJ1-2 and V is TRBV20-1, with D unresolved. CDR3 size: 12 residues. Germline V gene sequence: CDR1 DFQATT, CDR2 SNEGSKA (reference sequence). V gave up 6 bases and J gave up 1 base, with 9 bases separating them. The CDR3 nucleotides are TGCAGTGCACCCGGGGATAACTATGGCTACACCTTC. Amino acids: CSAPGDNYGYTF.

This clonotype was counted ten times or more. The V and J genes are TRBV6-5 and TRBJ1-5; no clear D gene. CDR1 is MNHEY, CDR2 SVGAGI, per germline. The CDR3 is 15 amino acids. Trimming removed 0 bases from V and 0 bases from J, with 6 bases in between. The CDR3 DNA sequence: TGTGCCAGCAGTTACTCCCGGGGTAGCAATCAGCCCCAGCATTTT. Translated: CASSYSRGSNQPQHF.

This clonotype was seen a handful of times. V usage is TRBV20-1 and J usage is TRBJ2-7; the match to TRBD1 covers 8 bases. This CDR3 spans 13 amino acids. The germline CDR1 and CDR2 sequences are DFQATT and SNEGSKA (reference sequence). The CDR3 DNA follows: TGCAGGTCCGGGACAGGCCCTTTCTACGAGCAGTACTTC. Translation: CRSGTGPFYEQYF.

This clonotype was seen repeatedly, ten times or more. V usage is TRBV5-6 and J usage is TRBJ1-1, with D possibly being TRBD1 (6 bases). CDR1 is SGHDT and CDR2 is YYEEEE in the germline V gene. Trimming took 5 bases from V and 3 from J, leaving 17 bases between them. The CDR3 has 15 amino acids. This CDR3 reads CASSSGWRGYTEAFF. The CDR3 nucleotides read TGTGCCAGCAGTTCCGGGTGGAGGGGGTACACTGAAGCTTTCTTT.

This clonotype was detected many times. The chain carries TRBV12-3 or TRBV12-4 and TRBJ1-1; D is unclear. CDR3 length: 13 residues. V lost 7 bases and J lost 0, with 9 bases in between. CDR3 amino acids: CASTSNLNTEAFF. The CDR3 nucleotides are TGTGCCAGCACCTCAAATCTGAACACTGAAGCTTTCTTT.

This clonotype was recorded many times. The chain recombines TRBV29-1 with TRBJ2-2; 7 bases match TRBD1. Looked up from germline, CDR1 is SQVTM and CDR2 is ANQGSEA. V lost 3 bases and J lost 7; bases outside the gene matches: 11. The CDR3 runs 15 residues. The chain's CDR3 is CSVELRDSDFGELFF. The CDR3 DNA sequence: TGCAGCGTTGAGTTACGGGACAGCGACTTCGGGGAGCTGTTTTTT.

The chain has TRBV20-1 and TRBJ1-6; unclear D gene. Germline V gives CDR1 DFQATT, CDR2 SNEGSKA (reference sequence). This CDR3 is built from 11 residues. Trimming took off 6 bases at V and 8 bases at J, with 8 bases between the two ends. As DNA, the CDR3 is TGCAGTGCCGGTACCGATTCACCCCTCCACTTT. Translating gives CSAGTDSPLHF.